A selection of T cell receptor beta chains follows, all from one sample in a study of T cell responses to AZD1222 COVID-19 vaccine. The table came from immunoSEQ multiplex PCR; TCRdb's copy has only in-frame clones and leaves some out. This sample has approximately 300,000 clones, with 94% found just once. Sequenced here: peripheral blood, sampled 28 days after the second AZD1222 dose. The receptors were gathered from an adult who received the AZD1222 COVID-19 vaccine. Each CDR3 is given with its conserved first and last residue. A D gene is named only where the DNA matches it firmly. A clone size is listed for some rows: how often the clone was seen (once, few, many), or a class if it is expanded.

.	.	TRBV4-1	TRBJ2-7	TGCGCCAGCAGCCAGGAAAACAGGGAGACATACGAGCAGTACTTC	CASSQENRETYEQYF
.	.	TRBV9	TRBJ2-7	TGTGCCAGCAGCGTCAGACTAAGCTACGAGCAGTACTTC	CASSVRLSYEQYF
TRBD2	.	TRBV7-3	TRBJ2-1	TGTGCCAGCAGCCCGGGACTAGCGGAGGACAATGAGCAGTTCTTC	CASSPGLAEDNEQFF
TRBD1	.	TRBV7-9	TRBJ2-1	TGTGCCAGCAGCTTTGGGACAGGGGCCTATGAGCAGTTCTTC	CASSFGTGAYEQFF
.	.	TRBV5-1	TRBJ2-1	TGCGCCAGCAGCTTGATTCCAGAATCCTACAATGAGCAGTTCTTC	CASSLIPESYNEQFF
TRBD1	.	TRBV3-1/TRBV3-2	TRBJ1-2	TGTGCCAGCAGCCGAGGACAGGGGGGCTACACCTTC	CASSRGQGGYTF
.	.	TRBV19	TRBJ1-2	TGTGCCAGTAGTAGAGCCTGGACGGCGAATAACTATGGCTACACCTTC	CASSRAWTANNYGYTF
.	.	TRBV11-2	TRBJ2-1	TGTGCCAGCACACCCCCAGGGAGGAATGAGCAGTTCTTC	CASTPPGRNEQFF
.	.	TRBV4-1	TRBJ1-5	TGCGCCAGCAGCCAAGGCGGACAGAGCAATCAGCCCCAGCATTTT	CASSQGGQSNQPQHF
.	.	TRBV19	TRBJ2-2	TGTGCCAGTAGTATCGGCGGGGCAATCGTTACTGGCGGGGAGCTGTTTTTT	CASSIGGAIVTGGELFF
.	.	TRBV6-5	TRBJ1-1	TGTGCCAGCAGTTACCAGGGTATGAACACTGAAGCTTTCTTT	CASSYQGMNTEAFF
TRBD1	.	TRBV2	TRBJ1-1	TGTGCCAGCAGTTGGGAGGGACAGATCATGAACACTGAAGCTTTCTTT	CASSWEGQIMNTEAFF
TRBD1	.	TRBV2	TRBJ1-6	TGTGCCAGCAGACCCGGGACAGGGACCTCACCCCTCCACTTT	CASRPGTGTSPLHF
.	.	TRBV19	TRBJ2-7	TGTGCCAGTAGTACGCGACAGATCCCCGGCGAGCAGTACTTC	CASSTRQIPGEQYF
.	once	TRBV6-4	TRBJ1-2	TGTGCCAGCAGTGGCGGGGAAGGGGGCTACACCTTC	CASSGGEGGYTF
.	.	TRBV28	TRBJ2-1	TGTGCCAGTTCCGCGGTTTACAATGAGCAGTTCTTC	CASSAVYNEQFF
.	once	TRBV12-5	TRBJ2-7	TGTGCTAGTGGTTTGACCCCTCCCGCCTACGAGCAGTACTTC	CASGLTPPAYEQYF
.	.	TRBV29-1	TRBJ2-7	TGCAGCGTTGAGGGGCTAGCAAGTCCCTACGAGCAGTACTTC	CSVEGLASPYEQYF
TRBD1	.	TRBV7-2	TRBJ2-5	TGTGCCAGCAGCATACCACCTCGGGGACAGAAGTACCAAGAGACCCAGTACTTC	CASSIPPRGQKYQETQYF
.	.	TRBV2	TRBJ2-2	TGTGCCAGCGTGGGGATGGGCACCGGGGAGCTGTTTTTT	CASVGMGTGELFF
.	.	TRBV18	TRBJ1-3	TGTGCCAGCTCACCAAGCACCTCTGGAAACACCATATATTTT	CASSPSTSGNTIYF
.	.	TRBV7-9	TRBJ1-1	TGTGCCAGCAGCTTAGGGGCTCATGGGAACACTGAAGCTTTCTTT	CASSLGAHGNTEAFF
.	.	TRBV13	TRBJ2-3	TGTGCCAGCCTCCTGGCCCACACAGATACGCAGTATTTT	CASLLAHTDTQYF
TRBD1	.	TRBV5-4	TRBJ2-7	TGTGCCAGCAGCTCAGGGGCAGGGGGTTACGAGCAGTACTTC	CASSSGAGGYEQYF
.	.	TRBV5-8	TRBJ1-4	TGTGCCAGCAGCTACAGTGCAACTAATGAAAAACTGTTTTTT	CASSYSATNEKLFF
.	once	TRBV7-3	TRBJ1-2	TGTGCCAGCAGCTCCTCAGGGTACTATGGCTACACCTTC	CASSSSGYYGYTF
.	.	TRBV5-1	TRBJ1-3	TGCGCCAGCAGCTTGGAGGTCCAGTTCTCTGGAAACACCATATATTTT	CASSLEVQFSGNTIYF
TRBD1	.	TRBV28	TRBJ1-5	TGTGCCAGCAGTTCGGACAGGGGCAGACAGCCCCAGCATTTT	CASSSDRGRQPQHF
TRBD1	.	TRBV5-6	TRBJ1-6	TGTGCCAGCAGCTCCCCGGGACAGGGAGAATCACCCCTCCACTTT	CASSSPGQGESPLHF
TRBD1	once	TRBV5-4	TRBJ1-2	TGTGCCAGCAGCCCCGGACAGGGAGGCTATGGCTACACCTTC	CASSPGQGGYGYTF
.	once	TRBV5-4	TRBJ2-5	TGTGCCAGCAGCTTGGGGGGGGCCCTCGGGACCCAGTACTTC	CASSLGGALGTQYF
.	.	TRBV3-1/TRBV3-2	TRBJ2-3	TGTGCCAGCAGCCAGGGAGTCTCGCTAGATACGCAGTATTTT	CASSQGVSLDTQYF
.	.	TRBV24-1	TRBJ2-1	TGTGCCACCAGTGACCCAGGGGTTGATGAGCAGTTCTTC	CATSDPGVDEQFF
.	.	TRBV6-6	TRBJ2-1	TGTGCCAGCAGTTACAGTGGGAACAACAATGAGCAGTTCTTC	CASSYSGNNNEQFF
.	.	TRBV29-1	TRBJ1-1	TGCAGCGTTAAAAACTTGAACACTGAAGCTTTCTTT	CSVKNLNTEAFF
TRBD2	.	TRBV5-1	TRBJ2-3	TGCGCCAGCACCCAAAGTACTAGCGGTAGCACAGATACGCAGTATTTT	CASTQSTSGSTDTQYF
TRBD2	once	TRBV2	TRBJ2-7	TGTGCCAGCAGTGGTCTAGCGGGAGACTACGAGCAGTACTTC	CASSGLAGDYEQYF
.	.	TRBV19	TRBJ1-4	TGTGCCAGTAGCATCCACTCCCTGGACGGGGGGGAAAAACTGTTTTTT	CASSIHSLDGGEKLFF
.	.	TRBV16	TRBJ2-2	TGTGCCAGCAGCCAATCGGGCAGATGGGCCGGGGAGCTGTTTTTT	CASSQSGRWAGELFF
.	.	TRBV28	TRBJ1-1	TGTGCCAGCAGTTCTCTCCCAGATGGGGCCACTGAAGCTTTCTTT	CASSSLPDGATEAFF
.	.	TRBV7-9	TRBJ1-4	TGTGCCAGCAGCTCAGAGGGGGGCTACAATGAAAAACTGTTTTTT	CASSSEGGYNEKLFF